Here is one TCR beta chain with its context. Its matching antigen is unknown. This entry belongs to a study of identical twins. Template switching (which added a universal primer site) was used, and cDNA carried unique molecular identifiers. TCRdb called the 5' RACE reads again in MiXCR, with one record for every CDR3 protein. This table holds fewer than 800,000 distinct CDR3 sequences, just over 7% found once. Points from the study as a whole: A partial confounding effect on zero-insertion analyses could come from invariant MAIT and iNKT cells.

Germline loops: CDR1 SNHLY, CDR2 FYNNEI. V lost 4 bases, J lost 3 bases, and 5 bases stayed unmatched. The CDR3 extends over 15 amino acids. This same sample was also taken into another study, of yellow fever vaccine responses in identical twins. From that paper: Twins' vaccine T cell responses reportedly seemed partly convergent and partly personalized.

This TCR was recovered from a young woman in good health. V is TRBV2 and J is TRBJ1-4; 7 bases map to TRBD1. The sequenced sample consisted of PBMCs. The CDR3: CASSADRAANEKLFF. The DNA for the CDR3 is TGTGCCAGCAGTGCCGACAGGGCAGCTAATGAAAAACTGTTTTTT.